This T cell receptor beta chain was recovered during a study of cytomegalovirus exposure and HLA in healthy donors. Study-level information: HLA-typed donors were the source of 86 million or so unique TCRs held in an early data release.

Donors were nominally healthy when sampled, though unrecorded immune exposures were likely. It was with 60 Vbeta and 13 Jbeta primers that the PCR ran. The assay was immunoSEQ multiplex PCR, and TCRdb's table has in-frame clones only and misses some. The data contain about 100,000 clones, roughly 88% of them singletons. The receptor was isolated from a woman under 30 in good health and CMV-seronegative. The sequencing input was PBMCs.

The chain's CDR3 is CASSLRTGAENTEAFF. Written as DNA, the CDR3 is TGTGCCAGCAGTTTAAGGACAGGGGCAGAGAACACTGAAGCTTTCTTT. The genes are TRBV28 and TRBJ1-1; 9 nucleotides align to TRBD1. Germline CDR1 is MDHEN and CDR2 is SYDVKM. Losses at the gene ends were 2 bases for V and 1 base for J; bases not matched to a gene: 5. This CDR3 is built from 16 residues.